These 27 T cell receptor beta chains came from one sample sequenced in a study of OX40 agonist ivuxolimab in advanced cancers. Repertoires were generated with immunoSEQ multiplex PCR, while TCRdb's copy carries only in-frame clones and drops some. The profile shows around 18,000 clones, 70% to 90% of them singletons. The input for sequencing was CD4+ or CD8+ T cells sorted from blood, taken in a trial of the OX40 agonist ivuxolimab. These receptors were obtained from an adult with an advanced solid tumor such as melanoma, head and neck, liver or kidney cancer.

This clone qualifies as medium-sized (0.01 to 0.1%). The rearrangement links TRBV9 to TRBJ2-1; D is unresolved. This CDR3 has 15 amino acids. V shed 0 bases and J shed 7 bases, with 14 bases lying between them. Germline CDR1 is SGDLS and CDR2 is YYNGEE. The CDR3 loop is CASSVGWGTENEQFF. The CDR3 coding sequence is TGTGCCAGCAGCGTAGGCTGGGGAACGGAAAATGAGCAGTTCTTC.

This rearrangement joins TRBV7-9 to TRBJ2-1; 7 bases line up with TRBD2. In germline, CDR1 is SEHNR, CDR2 FQNEAQ (reference sequence). Germline trimming cut 2 bases from V and 0 bases from J; bases unmatched to any gene: 4. This CDR3 has 16 residues. In DNA form, the CDR3 reads TGTGCCAGCAGCTTAACTAGCGATAGCTCCTACAATGAGCAGTTCTTC. It codes for CASSLTSDSSYNEQFF.

The chain recombines TRBV18 with TRBJ2-1, with D possibly being TRBD2 (5 bases). The germline gives CDR1 KGHSH, CDR2 LQKENI. CDR3 length equals 16 residues. Trimming shortened V by 3 bases and J by 0 bases, and 12 bases separated the two germline ends. The DNA of the CDR3 is TGTGCCAGCTCACCGCCGGAGGTCAGCTCCTACAATGAGCAGTTCTTC. Amino acids: CASSPPEVSSYNEQFF.

The chain uses TRBV7-9 and TRBJ2-5, with no clear D. Germline V lookup: CDR1 SEHNR, CDR2 FQNEAQ (reference sequence). The CDR3 is 12 amino acids. The V and J ends lost 8 bases and 3 bases respectively, with 10 bases between them. The CDR3 nucleotides read TGTGCCAGCCCCGGACCGGAAGAGACCCAGTACTTC. Encoded protein: CASPGPEETQYF.

The rearrangement uses TRBV6-4 and TRBJ2-2, with 10 bases lining up with TRBD2. The CDR3 is 17 amino acids. Germline CDR1 MRHNA, CDR2 SNTAGT. With 0 bases clipped from V and 6 bases from J, the junction kept 7 bases outside the gene matches. The CDR3, as DNA: TGTGCCAGCAGTGACTCTAATCTAGCGGGAGAGGCCGGGGAGCTGTTTTTT. It specifies CASSDSNLAGEAGELFF.

The chain links TRBV13 to TRBJ2-5; D might be TRBD1 (5 bases). V gave up 1 base and J gave up 2 bases, with 8 bases separating them. This CDR3 has 14 amino acids. The germline V gene encodes CDR1 PRHDT and CDR2 FYEKMQ (reference sequence). The CDR3 coding sequence is TGTGCCAGCAGCTTAGCAGGGTTTCAAGAGACCCAGTACTTC. Its protein product is CASSLAGFQETQYF. Filled out from reference TRBV13 and TRBJ2-5, the complete variable domain reads AAGVIQSPRHLIKEKRETATLKCYPIPRHDTVYWYQQGPGQDPQFLISFYEKMQSDKGSIPDRFSAQQFSDYHSELNMSSLELGDSALYFCASSLAGFQETQYFGPGTRLLVL.

This CDR3 reads CASRGSEQFF. The CDR3 DNA sequence: TGTGCCAGCAGGGGGTCCGAGCAGTTCTTC. The V call is TRBV27, the J call TRBJ2-1; D not certain. V was clipped by 6 bases and J by 10 bases, with 7 bases between them. From germline, CDR1 is MNHEY and CDR2 SMNVEV (reference sequence). This CDR3 is 10 amino acids long.

The chain recombines TRBV7-9 with TRBJ2-5; D is ambiguous. Germline V gives CDR1 SEHNR, CDR2 FQNEAQ (reference sequence). This CDR3 has 13 residues. V was pared by 1 base and J by 5 bases, with 8 bases between. The CDR3 DNA is TGTGCCAGCAGCTTAGAAGGTGGGGAGACCCAGTACTTC. Protein sequence: CASSLEGGETQYF.

V usage is TRBV4-3 and J usage is TRBJ1-5; perhaps TRBD1 as D (5 bases). Trimming cost V 2 bases and J 5 bases, with 16 bases left between them. The CDR3 covers 16 residues. The germline V gene has CDR1 LGHNA and CDR2 YSLEER. The CDR3 region has the DNA TGCGCCAGCAGCCAATCTAGGGACGGCTCTTATCAGCCCCAGCATTTT. Translated, it gives CASSQSRDGSYQPQHF.

The V and J genes are TRBV19 and TRBJ1-2, with 10 bases identical to TRBD1. The CDR3 runs to 15 residues. The germline gives CDR1 LNHDA, CDR2 SQIVND (reference sequence). V gave up 2 bases and J gave up 4 bases; unmatched junction bases: 4. The CDR3 nucleotides are TGTGCCAGTAGTATACCGGGACAGGGGATCTATGGCTACACCTTC. Protein: CASSIPGQGIYGYTF.

The V gene is TRBV27, the J gene TRBJ2-5; TRBD2 matches 8 bases. This CDR3 comprises 14 residues. With V trimmed by 2 bases and J by 3 bases, 2 bases remained unmatched. Germline values: CDR1 MNHEY, CDR2 SMNVEV (reference sequence). CDR3 nucleotide sequence: TGTGCCAGCAGTTTAGAAGCGGGAGAAGAGACCCAGTACTTC. Protein product: CASSLEAGEETQYF.

The J gene is TRBJ2-5, the V gene TRBV10-3; the D gene is possibly TRBD1 (7 bases). The germline V gene encodes CDR1 ENHRY and CDR2 SYGVKD. The V gene lost 10 bases and the J gene lost 5 bases, with 23 bases spanning the gap. This CDR3 region has 15 residues. CDR3 sequence reads: CATEEEGASRETQYF. The CDR3 coding sequence is TGTGCCACCGAGGAGGAGGGGGCGAGCAGGGAGACCCAGTACTTC.

This clone was detected only a few times. The chain recombines TRBV19 with TRBJ1-5; weak D call: TRBD1 (6 bases). Germline loops: CDR1 LNHDA, CDR2 SQIVND (reference sequence). V was clipped by 3 bases and J by 0 bases, with 15 bases between them. The CDR3 has 17 amino acids. CDR3 loop: CASSMAAGAYSNQPQHF. The CDR3 DNA reads TGTGCCAGTAGTATGGCTGCAGGGGCGTATAGCAATCAGCCCCAGCATTTT.

CDR3 amino acids: CASIGQSFGDTQYF. CDR3 coding DNA: TGTGCCAGCATCGGGCAGAGTTTTGGGGATACGCAGTATTTT. The chain carries TRBV2 and TRBJ2-3; no definite D call. CDR1 and CDR2 from the germline V gene are SNHLY and FYNNEI. The V and J ends lost 7 bases and 6 bases respectively, with 17 bases between them. The CDR3 length is 14 residues.

This chain uses TRBV21-1 with TRBJ2-7; the table assigns TRBD2, which was not confirmed against the DNA. TRBV21-1 constitutes a pseudogene. The CDR3 extends over 17 amino acids. CDR3 sequence reads: CASSKAQLAGSSYEQYF. The CDR3 bases are TGTGCCAGCAGCAAAGCGCAACTAGCGGGGAGCTCCTACGAGCAGTACTTC.

This clone came up a few times. The DNA of the CDR3 is TGTGCCAGTAGTATAGGCGGAACTAGCGGGACCCGAAGGTCCTACGAGCAGTACTTC. Amino acids: CASSIGGTSGTRRSYEQYF. V and J are TRBV19 and TRBJ2-7; the match to TRBD2 covers 10 bases. This CDR3 has 19 amino acids. Per the germline V gene, CDR1 is LNHDA and CDR2 is SQIVND (reference sequence). V lost 1 base to trimming and J lost 1 base; unmatched junction nucleotides: 13.

The chain employs TRBV2 and TRBJ2-3; D not certain. CDR3 length: 13 residues. Germline CDR1 is SNHLY and CDR2 is FYNNEI. Between the trimmed V and J ends, which lost 6 bases and 3 bases, there was a span of 10 bases. In DNA form, the CDR3 reads TGTGCCAGCAGCCCCTATATAACAGATACGCAGTATTTT. Amino acid sequence: CASSPYITDTQYF. Combining the CDR3 with reference TRBV2 and TRBJ2-3 gives the whole variable domain EPEVTQTPSHQVTQMGQEVILRCVPISNHLYFYWYRQILGQKVEFLVSFYNNEISEKSEIFDDQFSVERPDGSNFTLKIRSTKLEDSAMYFCASSPYITDTQYFGPGTRLTVL.

This chain uses TRBV9 with TRBJ1-2, with TRBD1 as a possible D gene (5 bases). The CDR3 is made up of 13 amino acids. The germline V gene has CDR1 SGDLS and CDR2 YYNGEE. The germline V and J ends were trimmed by 4 bases and 6 bases, with 13 bases remaining between them. The DNA for the CDR3 is TGTGCCAGCAGCCCCACGGGGGTCGATGGCTACACCTTC. Encoded protein: CASSPTGVDGYTF.

This chain links TRBV27 with TRBJ2-7; 9 nucleotides line up with TRBD1. V was clipped by 6 bases and J by 3 bases; unmatched bases: 9. This CDR3 contains 15 residues. CDR1 MNHEY and CDR2 SMNVEV come from the germline V gene (reference sequence). CDR3 loop: CASSEIGTGRYEQYF. CDR3 in DNA: TGTGCCAGCAGCGAGATAGGGACAGGGCGCTACGAGCAGTACTTC.

This chain joins TRBV6-5 and TRBJ2-1; TRBD2 matches 9 bases. Germline V gene sequence: CDR1 MNHEY, CDR2 SVGAGI. V lost 6 bases, J lost 4 bases, and 7 bases stayed unmatched. The CDR3 covers 15 residues. CDR3 protein: CASRFIAGEYNEQFF. CDR3 DNA: TGTGCCAGCAGATTTATAGCGGGGGAATACAATGAGCAGTTCTTC.

The chain employs TRBV9 and TRBJ1-6; D gene uncertain. Germline CDR1 SGDLS, CDR2 YYNGEE. The CDR3 sequence is 13 residues long. The ends were cut back, 3 bases at V and 10 bases at J, with 11 bases in the middle. CDR3 nucleotides: TGTGCCAGCAGCGGGAGGGAAAGGTCACCCCTCCACTTT. It specifies CASSGRERSPLHF. Full variable domain (missing parts from reference TRBV9 and TRBJ1-6): DSGVTQTPKHLITATGQRVTLRCSPRSGDLSVYWYQQSLDQGLQFLIQYYNGEERAKGNILERFSAQQFPDLHSELNLSSLELGDSALYFCASSGRERSPLHFGNGTRLTVT.

Written as DNA, the CDR3 is TGTGCCAGCAGTACTGACCCGAGCTCCTACAATGAGCAGTTCTTC. Translated: CASSTDPSSYNEQFF. The rearrangement uses TRBV5-6 and TRBJ2-1; D remains unclear. Germline V gives CDR1 SGHDT, CDR2 YYEEEE. The CDR3 totals 15 residues. Trimming pared 5 bases from V and 0 bases from J, leaving 12 bases between.

The genes are TRBV4-1 and TRBJ1-5; TRBD1 agrees at 7 bases. Trimming took 3 bases from V and 7 from J; bases not matched to a gene: 9. The CDR3 covers 15 residues. CDR1 is MGHRA and CDR2 is YSYEKL in the germline V gene. Here the CDR3 reads CASSHTEEGAQPQHF. CDR3 bases: TGCGCCAGCAGCCATACCGAGGAGGGGGCGCAGCCCCAGCATTTT.

This clone showed up just once. This rearrangement joins TRBV7-8 to TRBJ1-5; possibly TRBD1 for D (5 bases). Per the germline V gene, CDR1 is SGHVS and CDR2 is FQNEAQ. The CDR3 sequence is 14 residues long. Trimming shortened V by 0 bases and J by 4 bases, and 7 bases separated the two germline ends. CDR3 DNA: TGTGCCAGCAGCTTAGCTGGGGGAAATCAGCCCCAGCATTTT. It is translated as CASSLAGGNQPQHF.

The chain couples TRBV7-9 to TRBJ2-1; 10 bases fit TRBD1. CDR3 size: 16 residues. CDR1 SEHNR and CDR2 FQNEAQ come from the germline V gene (reference sequence). Trimming at V came to 3 bases and at J to 4 bases, leaving 6 bases not matched to a gene. The CDR3 nucleotides are TGTGCCAGCAGCTTGTCCGGGACAGGGGAGTACAATGAGCAGTTCTTC. Translation gives CASSLSGTGEYNEQFF.

The chain combines TRBV4-1 with TRBJ1-5, with unresolved D. Germline values: CDR1 MGHRA, CDR2 YSYEKL. The CDR3 covers 17 residues. Trimming removed 4 bases at V and 4 bases at J, with 20 bases between. CDR3 bases: TGCGCCAGCAGCCCCGGTTCTCCCATGCGGGGTAATCAGCCCCAGCATTTT. Residues: CASSPGSPMRGNQPQHF.

The CDR3 DNA reads as TGTGCCAGCAGTTTGACTAGCGGTCAGAAAGAGACCCAGTACTTC. Translation gives CASSLTSGQKETQYF. The V call is TRBV6-5, the J call TRBJ2-5, with 9 bases that match TRBD2. The junction had 6 bases not matched to a gene; V was cut back by 4 bases and J by 3 bases. CDR3 length: 15 amino acids. Germline values: CDR1 MNHEY, CDR2 SVGAGI.